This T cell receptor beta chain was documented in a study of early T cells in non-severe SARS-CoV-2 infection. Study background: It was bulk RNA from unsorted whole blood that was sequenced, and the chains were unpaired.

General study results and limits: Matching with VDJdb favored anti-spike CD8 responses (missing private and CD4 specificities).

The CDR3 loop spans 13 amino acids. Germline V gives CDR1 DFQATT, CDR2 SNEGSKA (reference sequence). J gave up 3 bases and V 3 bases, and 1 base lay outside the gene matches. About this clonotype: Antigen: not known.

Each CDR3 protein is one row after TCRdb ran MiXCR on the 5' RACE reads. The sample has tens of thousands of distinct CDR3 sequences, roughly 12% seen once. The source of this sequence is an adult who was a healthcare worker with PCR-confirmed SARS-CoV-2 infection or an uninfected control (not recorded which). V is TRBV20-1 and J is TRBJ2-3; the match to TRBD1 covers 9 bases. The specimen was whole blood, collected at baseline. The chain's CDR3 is CSARGQGTDTQYF. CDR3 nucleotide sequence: TGCAGTGCTAGGGGACAGGGAACAGATACGCAGTATTTT.